The 21 T cell receptor beta chains below were found in one sample sequenced in a study of cytomegalovirus exposure and HLA in healthy donors. The PCR employed 60 Vbeta primers together with 13 Jbeta primers. Here immunoSEQ multiplex PCR was the method, and the copy in TCRdb shows in-frame clones only, minus some. Here the sample spans 95,000 to 100,000 clones, about 74% being singletons. Material for sequencing was PBMCs. The receptors were sampled from a man in his sixties in good health and CMV-seropositive.

The chain joins TRBV15 to TRBJ1-4; D is unclear. The CDR3 loop spans 15 amino acids. In germline, CDR1 is LNHNV, CDR2 YYDKDF (reference sequence). V shed 1 base and J shed 0 bases, with 6 bases lying between them. CDR3: CATSRGGATNEKLFF. As DNA, the CDR3 is TGTGCCACCAGCAGAGGAGGAGCAACTAATGAAAAACTGTTTTTT.

The CDR3 protein is CASSLLAGGLQETQYF. The CDR3 DNA reads as TGTGCCAGCAGCTTGTTAGCGGGGGGACTCCAAGAGACCCAGTACTTC. This chain links TRBV7-9 with TRBJ2-5, with 10 bases fitting TRBD2. This CDR3 region has 16 residues. With 3 bases clipped from V and 1 base from J, the junction kept 5 bases outside the gene matches. The germline gives CDR1 SEHNR, CDR2 FQNEAQ (reference sequence).

The chain joins TRBV10-1 to TRBJ2-7; D possibly corresponds to TRBD2 (5 bases). V shed 3 bases and J shed 7 bases, with 10 bases lying between them. The CDR3 contains 12 residues. Looked up from germline, CDR1 is WNHNN and CDR2 is SYGVQD (reference sequence). CDR3 protein: CASSETPGEQYF. The CDR3 region has the DNA TGCGCCAGCAGTGAAACCCCGGGGGAGCAGTACTTC.

This chain uses TRBV5-1 with TRBJ1-2; D is perhaps TRBD1 (6 bases). The CDR3 loop spans 16 amino acids. V gave up 0 bases and J gave up 3 bases, with 15 bases separating them. Germline V gene data show CDR1 as SGHRS and CDR2 as YFSETQ. CDR3: CASSLVIGGGDYGYTF. CDR3 nucleotide sequence: TGCGCCAGCAGCTTGGTGATAGGAGGGGGGGACTATGGCTACACCTTC.

The gene calls are TRBV7-8 and TRBJ2-7; maybe TRBD2 (6 bases). Looked up from germline, CDR1 is SGHVS and CDR2 is FQNEAQ. CDR3 length: 14 amino acids. V was pared by 5 bases and J by 3 bases, with 14 bases between. The CDR3: CASSRTGEIYEQYF. CDR3 nucleotide sequence: TGTGCCAGCAGCCGTACGGGGGAAATCTACGAGCAGTACTTC.

The chain couples TRBV5-4 to TRBJ2-5; tentatively, D is TRBD2 (5 bases). CDR1 is SGHNT and CDR2 is YYREEE in the germline V gene (reference sequence). CDR3 size: 14 residues. CDR3 residues: CATQMVGVRETQYF. The CDR3 DNA reads as TGTGCTACCCAGATGGTCGGGGTTCGGGAGACCCAGTACTTC.

The chain employs TRBV5-1 and TRBJ2-2, with D maybe TRBD1 (6 bases). CDR1 and CDR2 from the germline V gene are SGHRS and YFSETQ. The CDR3 totals 15 residues. V shed 3 bases and J shed 2 bases, with 11 bases lying between them. The CDR3 region has the DNA TGCGCCAGCAGCTCAATCAGGGGAAACACCGGGGAGCTGTTTTTT. Translating it yields CASSSIRGNTGELFF.

The V gene is TRBV4-1, the J gene TRBJ2-2; 8 bases are shared with TRBD1. With V trimmed by 4 bases and J by 10 bases, 8 bases remained unmatched. Germline-derived CDR1 and CDR2 are MGHRA and YSYEKL. The CDR3 has 14 residues. CDR3 sequence reads: CASSLDREGEELFF. Written as DNA, the CDR3 is TGCGCCAGCAGCCTGGACAGGGAAGGCGAGGAGCTGTTTTTT.

J is TRBJ2-3 and V is TRBV30; D possibly corresponds to TRBD2 (6 bases). Germline V gene data show CDR1 as GTSNPN and CDR2 as SVGIG (reference sequence). The CDR3 is 15 residues long. Trimming cost V 4 bases and J 0 bases, with 14 bases left between them. DNA of the CDR3: TGTGCCTGGATTAGGGCGGGGAGAAGCACAGATACGCAGTATTTT. This translates into CAWIRAGRSTDTQYF. Combining the CDR3 with reference TRBV30 and TRBJ2-3 gives the whole variable domain SQTIHQWPATLVQPVGSPLSLECTVEGTSNPNLYWYRQAAGRGLQLLFYSVGIGQISSEVPQNLSASRPQDRQFILSSKKLLLSDSGFYLCAWIRAGRSTDTQYFGPGTRLTVL.

The gene calls are TRBV10-1 and TRBJ1-5; 9 nucleotides match TRBD1. The V and J ends lost 7 bases and 3 bases, in that order; junction bases with no gene match: 7. Germline V CDR1 and CDR2: WNHNN, SYGVQD (reference sequence). CDR3 size: 15 residues. The CDR3: CASISGTGSNQPQHF. CDR3 DNA sequence: TGCGCCAGCATCTCCGGGACAGGGTCCAATCAGCCCCAGCATTTT.

V is TRBV28 and J is TRBJ1-6; D possibly corresponds to TRBD1 (5 bases). Trimming cost V 7 bases and J 8 bases, with 15 bases left between them. There are 14 residues in the CDR3. Germline lookup yields CDR1 MDHEN and CDR2 SYDVKM. CDR3 sequence (DNA): TGTGCCAGCACCTCATACAGGTTTCATTCACCCCTCCACTTT. This translates into CASTSYRFHSPLHF.

Here the CDR3 DNA reads TGTGCCAGCATGGAACAGGGACTAACCTACGAGCAGTACTTC. Protein: CASMEQGLTYEQYF. The V and J genes are TRBV2 and TRBJ2-7; tentatively, D is TRBD2 (7 bases). The CDR3 is 14 amino acids. Trimming left V 7 bases short and J 2 bases short, with 15 bases between. CDR1 and CDR2 from the germline V gene are SNHLY and FYNNEI.

This clone has just one count. V and J are TRBV7-6 and TRBJ2-1, with D possibly being TRBD2 (7 bases). The CDR3 length is 15 residues. Between the trimmed V and J ends, which lost 0 bases and 4 bases, there was a span of 10 bases. Germline-derived CDR1 and CDR2 are SGHVS and FNYEAQ. This CDR3 is CASSLAGGPYNEQFF. The CDR3 DNA sequence: TGTGCCAGCAGCTTAGCGGGGGGGCCTTACAATGAGCAGTTCTTC.

The chain joins TRBV28 to TRBJ1-1; D is undetermined. Germline V gene lookup returns CDR1 MDHEN and CDR2 SYDVKM. The CDR3 runs to 12 residues. Trimming removed 3 bases from V and 11 bases from J, with 13 bases in between. CDR3: CASSLRVSGAFF. CDR3 sequence (DNA): TGTGCCAGCAGTTTGAGGGTCTCTGGGGCTTTCTTT. The variable domain in full, completed from reference TRBV28 and TRBJ1-1, reads DVKVTQSSRYLVKRTGEKVFLECVQDMDHENMFWYRQDPGLGLRLIYFSYDVKMKEKGDIPEGYSVSREKKERFSLILESASTNQTSMYLCASSLRVSGAFFGQGTRLTVV.

This clone has more than one count but fewer than ten. The chain employs TRBV6-1 and TRBJ2-7; tentative D call: TRBD1 (6 bases). Germline V CDR1 and CDR2: MNHNS, SASEGT. This CDR3 is 13 amino acids long. V was trimmed by 4 bases and J by 7 bases, leaving 14 bases between them. CDR3 amino acids: CASSGGQVREQYF. The CDR3 nucleotides are TGTGCCAGCAGTGGGGGGCAGGTACGAGAGCAGTACTTC.

The gene calls are TRBV6-6 and TRBJ1-6, with a possible D match to TRBD1 (5 bases). CDR1 is MNHNY, CDR2 SVGAGI, per germline (reference sequence). The CDR3 spans 16 residues. Trimming left V 5 bases short and J 7 bases short, with 18 bases between. CDR3 nucleotide sequence: TGTGCCAGCAGTCTGGGTAAGCCGGGGGGAAATTCACCCCTCCACTTT. As protein: CASSLGKPGGNSPLHF.

A few counts support this clone. The chain joins TRBV6-5 to TRBJ1-6; D gene uncertain. The length of the CDR3 is 15 residues. V shed 6 bases and J shed 9 bases, with 18 bases lying between them. Germline values: CDR1 MNHEY, CDR2 SVGAGI. CDR3 nucleotides: TGTGCCAGCAGACCTTATCAAGTTCTAAGTTCACCCCTCCACTTT. The encoded protein is CASRPYQVLSSPLHF.

The chain uses TRBV7-2 and TRBJ2-5; D ambiguous. Between the trimmed V and J ends, which lost 3 bases and 7 bases, there was a span of 15 bases. The CDR3 covers 14 residues. Germline CDR1 and CDR2: SGHTA and FQGNSA. The CDR3 sequence is CASSFQTSRLTQYF. The CDR3 DNA follows: TGTGCCAGCAGCTTCCAGACTTCCCGTTTGACCCAGTACTTC.

The chain couples TRBV18 to TRBJ2-5, with a tentative D call TRBD1 (6 bases). The germline V gene encodes CDR1 KGHSH and CDR2 LQKENI. Trimming pared 3 bases from V and 0 bases from J, leaving 14 bases between. This CDR3 region has 16 residues. CDR3 region: CASSPQGNRYQETQYF. In DNA, the CDR3 is TGTGCCAGCTCACCGCAGGGGAATCGGTACCAAGAGACCCAGTACTTC.

The J gene is TRBJ1-2, the V gene TRBV2, with TRBD1 matching over 7 bases. Germline CDR1 SNHLY, CDR2 FYNNEI. V lost 3 bases to trimming and J lost 12 bases; unmatched junction nucleotides: 10. This CDR3 spans 13 amino acids. DNA of the CDR3: TGTGCCAGCAGTGATCAGGACAGGATCACGGACACCTTC. Protein sequence: CASSDQDRITDTF.

V and J are TRBV28 and TRBJ2-3, with D possibly matching TRBD1 (6 bases). V lost 5 bases and J lost 1, with 16 bases in between. Germline loops: CDR1 MDHEN, CDR2 SYDVKM. This CDR3 has 16 residues. CDR3 coding DNA: TGTGCCAGCAGTCAAGGGGGAATCCAAGGCACAGATACGCAGTATTTT. Its translation: CASSQGGIQGTDTQYF.